This T cell receptor (beta chain) was sequenced during a study of identical twins. Study results and caveats: Zero-insertion analyses were open to partial confounding by invariant MAIT and iNKT cells.

TCRdb called the 5' RACE reads again in MiXCR, with one record for every CDR3 protein. This table has 640,000 or so distinct CDR3 sequences, less than 7% appearing once. Of note for this clonotype: The antigen is undetermined.

The germline V gene encodes CDR1 SGHDN and CDR2 FVKESK. The CDR3 is 15 residues long. V was clipped by 4 bases and J by 4 bases; unmatched bases: 8. The chain couples TRBV14 to TRBJ2-3, with 7 positions matching TRBD1. The sequence derives from a man between 18 and 29 years old in good health. Specimen: naive T cells sorted from blood. This chain's CDR3 is CASSLIQGFPDTQYF. The CDR3 coding sequence is TGTGCCAGCAGCCTAATACAGGGGTTCCCAGATACGCAGTATTTT.